This TCR beta chain was sequenced in a study of T cells in Graves' hyperthyroidism and ophthalmopathy. Patients having uncontrolled infection, another autoimmune disease, pregnancy or lactation were not included. Each 10 ml fresh peripheral blood draw supplied the PBMCs. Researchers took RNA transcripts and amplified the TCR beta CDR3 regions from them. An initial round of RT-PCR targeting the TCR CDR3 relied on the HTBI primer set. Each CDR3 protein is one row after TCRdb ran MiXCR on the multiplex PCR reads. This table has about 350,000 distinct CDR3 sequences, around 14% appearing once. This clonotype was picked up a small number of times. In germline, CDR1 is LNHNV, CDR2 YYDKDF (reference sequence). This CDR3 is 13 amino acids long. V gave up 8 bases and J gave up 4 bases, with 14 bases separating them.

Sequences were obtained from blood. The chain links TRBV15 to TRBJ2-5; D perhaps matches TRBD2 (6 bases). This TCR came from a woman aged 25 to 45 with Graves' hyperthyroidism. Here the CDR3 DNA reads TGTGCCACCGGGGGAGGCCCTCGAGAGACCCAGTACTTC. Protein product: CATGGGPRETQYF.